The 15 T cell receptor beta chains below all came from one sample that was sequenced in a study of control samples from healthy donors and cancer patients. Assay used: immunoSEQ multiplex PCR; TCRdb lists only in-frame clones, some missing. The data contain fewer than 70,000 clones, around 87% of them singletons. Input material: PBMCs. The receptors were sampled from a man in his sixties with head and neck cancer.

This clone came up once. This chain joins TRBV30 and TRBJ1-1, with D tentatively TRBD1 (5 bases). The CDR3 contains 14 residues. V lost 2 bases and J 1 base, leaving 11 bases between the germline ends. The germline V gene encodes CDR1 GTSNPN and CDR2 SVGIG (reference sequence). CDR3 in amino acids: CAWSKYQGNTEAFF. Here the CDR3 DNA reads TGTGCCTGGAGTAAATATCAGGGGAACACTGAAGCTTTCTTT.

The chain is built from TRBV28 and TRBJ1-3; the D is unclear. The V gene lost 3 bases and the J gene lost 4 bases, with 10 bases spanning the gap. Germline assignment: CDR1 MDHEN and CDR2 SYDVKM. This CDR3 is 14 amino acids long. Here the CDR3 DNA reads TGTGCCAGCAGTTTTTGGGTGGGAGGAAACACCATATATTTT. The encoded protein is CASSFWVGGNTIYF.

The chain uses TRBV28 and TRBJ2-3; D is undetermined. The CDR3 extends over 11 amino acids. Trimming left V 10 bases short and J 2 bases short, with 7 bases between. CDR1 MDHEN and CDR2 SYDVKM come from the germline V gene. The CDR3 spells CAIRVTDTQYF. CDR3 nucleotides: TGTGCCATCCGCGTCACAGATACGCAGTATTTT.

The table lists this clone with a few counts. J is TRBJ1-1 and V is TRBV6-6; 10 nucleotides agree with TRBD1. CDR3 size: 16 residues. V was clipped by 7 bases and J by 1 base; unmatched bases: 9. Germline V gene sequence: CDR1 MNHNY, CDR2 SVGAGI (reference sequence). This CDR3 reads CASTDDRGLGNTEAFF. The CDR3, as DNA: TGTGCCAGCACCGATGACAGGGGGCTCGGGAACACTGAAGCTTTCTTT.

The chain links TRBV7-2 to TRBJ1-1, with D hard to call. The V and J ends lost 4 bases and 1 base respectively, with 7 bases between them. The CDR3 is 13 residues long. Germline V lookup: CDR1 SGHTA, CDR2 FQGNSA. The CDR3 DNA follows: TGTGCCAGCAGCTACGACAAGAACACTGAAGCTTTCTTT. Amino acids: CASSYDKNTEAFF.

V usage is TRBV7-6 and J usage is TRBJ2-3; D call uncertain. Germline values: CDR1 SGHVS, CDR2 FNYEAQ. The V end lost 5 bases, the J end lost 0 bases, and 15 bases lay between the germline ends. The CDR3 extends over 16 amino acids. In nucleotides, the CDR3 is TGTGCCAGCAGCACTACTGCAGTTTCTAGCACAGATACGCAGTATTTT. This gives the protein CASSTTAVSSTDTQYF.

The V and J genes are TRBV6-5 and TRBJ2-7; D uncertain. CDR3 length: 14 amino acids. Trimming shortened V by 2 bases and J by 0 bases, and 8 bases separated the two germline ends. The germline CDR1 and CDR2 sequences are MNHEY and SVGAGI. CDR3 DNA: TGTGCCAGCAGTTACGGTCGCTACTCCTACGAGCAGTACTTC. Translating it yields CASSYGRYSYEQYF.

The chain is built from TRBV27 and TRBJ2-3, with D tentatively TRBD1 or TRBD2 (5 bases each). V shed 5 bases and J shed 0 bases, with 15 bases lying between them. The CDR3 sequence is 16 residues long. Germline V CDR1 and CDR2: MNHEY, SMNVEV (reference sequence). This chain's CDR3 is CASSPWGTSSTDTQYF. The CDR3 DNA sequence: TGTGCCAGCAGTCCGTGGGGGACCTCTAGCACAGATACGCAGTATTTT.

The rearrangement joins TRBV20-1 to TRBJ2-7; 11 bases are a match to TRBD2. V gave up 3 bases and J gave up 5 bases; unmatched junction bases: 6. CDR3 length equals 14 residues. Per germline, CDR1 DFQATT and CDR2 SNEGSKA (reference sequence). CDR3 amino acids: CSASPGLADDEQYF. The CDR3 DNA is TGCAGTGCTAGTCCGGGACTAGCGGACGACGAGCAGTACTTC.

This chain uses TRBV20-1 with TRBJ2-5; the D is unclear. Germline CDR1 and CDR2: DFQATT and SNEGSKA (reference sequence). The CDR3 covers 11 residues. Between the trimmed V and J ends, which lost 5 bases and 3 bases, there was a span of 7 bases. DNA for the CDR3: TGCAGTGCTTTGACAAAAGAGACCCAGTACTTC. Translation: CSALTKETQYF.

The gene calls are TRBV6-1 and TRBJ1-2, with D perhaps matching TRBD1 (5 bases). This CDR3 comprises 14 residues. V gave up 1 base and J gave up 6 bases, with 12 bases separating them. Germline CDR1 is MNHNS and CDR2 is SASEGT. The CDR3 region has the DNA TGTGCCAGCAGTGAAGGGGGCAGGGTTGATGGCTACACCTTC. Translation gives CASSEGGRVDGYTF.

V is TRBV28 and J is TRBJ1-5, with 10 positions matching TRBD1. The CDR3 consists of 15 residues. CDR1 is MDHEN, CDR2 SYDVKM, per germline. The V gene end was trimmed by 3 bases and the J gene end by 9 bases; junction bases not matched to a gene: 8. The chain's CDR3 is CASSFRTGGVRPQHF. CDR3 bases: TGTGCCAGCAGTTTCAGGACAGGGGGTGTACGGCCCCAGCATTTT. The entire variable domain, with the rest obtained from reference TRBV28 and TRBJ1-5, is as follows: DVKVTQSSRYLVKRTGEKVFLECVQDMDHENMFWYRQDPGLGLRLIYFSYDVKMKEKGDIPEGYSVSREKKERFSLILESASTNQTSMYLCASSFRTGGVRPQHFGDGTRLSIL.

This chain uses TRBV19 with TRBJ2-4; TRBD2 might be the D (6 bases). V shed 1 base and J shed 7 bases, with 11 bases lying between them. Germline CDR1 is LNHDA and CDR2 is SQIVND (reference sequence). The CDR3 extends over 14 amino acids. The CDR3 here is CASSIGGLLNIQYF. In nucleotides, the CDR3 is TGTGCCAGTAGTATAGGGGGACTTTTGAACATTCAGTACTTC.

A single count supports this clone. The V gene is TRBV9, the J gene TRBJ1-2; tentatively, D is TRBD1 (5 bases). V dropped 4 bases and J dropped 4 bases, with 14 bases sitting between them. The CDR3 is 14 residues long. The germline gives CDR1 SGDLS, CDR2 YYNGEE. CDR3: CASSPLSGVYGYTF. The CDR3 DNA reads TGTGCCAGCAGCCCCCTCTCGGGGGTCTATGGCTACACCTTC.

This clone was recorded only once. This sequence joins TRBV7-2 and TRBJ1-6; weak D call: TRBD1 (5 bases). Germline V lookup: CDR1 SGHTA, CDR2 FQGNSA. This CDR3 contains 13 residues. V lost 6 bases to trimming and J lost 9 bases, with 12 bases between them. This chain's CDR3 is CASSQGSSSPLHF. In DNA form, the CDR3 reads TGTGCCAGCAGTCAGGGTTCTAGTTCACCCCTCCACTTT.